The 10 T cell receptor beta chains presented below share a single source sample, sequenced in a study of blood T cells in healthy people across ages. For the second PCR, which ran for 7 to 11 cycles, a sample-barcoded 5' primer and a J-beta primer mix were used. TCRdb re-analysed the 5' RACE reads in MiXCR, keeping a single row per CDR3 protein. The sample carries roughly 680,000 distinct CDR3 sequences, roughly 49% recorded once. The sequencing sample was made of blood. The source is a woman in her fifties or sixties in good health.

This clonotype has more than one count but fewer than ten. V usage is TRBV4-2 and J usage is TRBJ2-7; D remains unclear. The germline V and J ends were trimmed by 1 base and 3 bases, with 7 bases remaining between them. This CDR3 comprises 13 residues. Germline CDR1 is LGHNA and CDR2 is YNFKEQ. CDR3 DNA sequence: TGTGCCAGCAGCCAAGGGTCAGTCTACGAGCAGTACTTC. It specifies CASSQGSVYEQYF.

On this clonotype: A read error may produce the germline difference seen at one junction end. The chain carries TRBV27 and TRBJ2-7, with TRBD2 matching over 11 bases. The germline V gene encodes CDR1 MNHEY and CDR2 SMNVEV (reference sequence). CDR3 length: 16 residues. CDR3: CASSPIAGGASDEQYF. In DNA form, the CDR3 reads TGTGCCAGCAGTCCTATAGCGGGAGGGGCCTCCGACGAGCAGTACTTC.

The V and J genes are TRBV5-1 and TRBJ2-1; 9 bases agree with TRBD2. The better agreement between TRBJ2-7 and the DNA end casts doubt on the J call. Germline V CDR1 and CDR2: SGHRS, YFSETQ. The CDR3 has 14 amino acids. The CDR3 is CASSPRTSDNEQYF. DNA of the CDR3: TGCGCCAGCAGCCCCCGGACTAGCGACAATGAGCAGTACTTC.

The J gene is TRBJ2-1, the V gene TRBV20-1; D not resolved. CDR3 length: 12 amino acids. V lost 2 bases and J 4 bases, leaving 6 bases between the germline ends. The germline V gene has CDR1 DFQATT and CDR2 SNEGSKA (reference sequence). Written as DNA, the CDR3 is TGCAGTGCTAGACAGGATTACAATGAGCAGTTCTTC. As protein: CSARQDYNEQFF.

The CDR3 reads CASSQRSSGRDTQYF. CDR3 bases: TGCGCCAGCAGCCAAAGATCCAGCGGGAGGGATACGCAGTACTTC. The rearrangement joins TRBV4-3 to TRBJ2-7; 10 nucleotides line up with TRBD2. Germline trimming cut 2 bases from V and 9 bases from J; bases unmatched to any gene: 10. Germline V gene sequence: CDR1 LGHNA, CDR2 YSLEER. The CDR3 totals 15 residues.

This clonotype occurred a few times. V is TRBV7-3 and J is TRBJ2-7, with TRBD1 identical over 7 bases. The germline V gene has CDR1 SGHTA and CDR2 FQGTGA. With 5 bases clipped from V and 0 bases from J, the junction kept 4 bases outside the gene matches. CDR3 length: 14 amino acids. CDR3 sequence reads: CASSPDRNSYEQYF. Here the CDR3 DNA reads TGTGCCAGCAGCCCGGACAGGAACTCCTACGAGCAGTACTTC.

There are a few counts of this clonotype. V usage is TRBV5-1 and J usage is TRBJ2-3, with D maybe TRBD1 (5 bases). Trimming took 1 base from V and 5 from J, leaving 11 bases between them. The germline CDR1 and CDR2 sequences are SGHRS and YFSETQ. This CDR3 region has 14 residues. CDR3 residues: CASSLSGAKDTQYF. Here the CDR3 DNA reads TGCGCCAGCAGCTTGAGTGGGGCAAAAGATACGCAGTATTTT.

The chain combines TRBV20-1 with TRBJ2-3; TRBD2 might be the D (6 bases). V was clipped by 2 bases and J by 6 bases, with 18 bases between them. The CDR3 extends over 15 amino acids. Germline-derived CDR1 and CDR2 are DFQATT and SNEGSKA (reference sequence). The CDR3 sequence is CSARRGLGYGDTQYF. The CDR3 DNA reads as TGCAGTGCTAGAAGGGGACTGGGATATGGGGATACGCAGTATTTT.

The chain couples TRBV28 to TRBJ2-2, with D perhaps assigned TRBD1 or TRBD2 (5 bases each). V was cut by 7 bases and J by 0 bases, with 12 bases left in between. This CDR3 region has 15 residues. Germline CDR1 and CDR2: MDHEN and SYDVKM. The CDR3 DNA sequence: TGTGCCAGCACCAGGATGGGGGCGAACACCGGGGAGCTGTTTTTT. Protein product: CASTRMGANTGELFF. Full variable domain (remainder filled in from reference TRBV28 and TRBJ2-2): DVKVTQSSRYLVKRTGEKVFLECVQDMDHENMFWYRQDPGLGLRLIYFSYDVKMKEKGDIPEGYSVSREKKERFSLILESASTNQTSMYLCASTRMGANTGELFFGEGSRLTVL.

V usage is TRBV28 and J usage is TRBJ1-5, with TRBD1 matching 9 bases. In germline, CDR1 is MDHEN, CDR2 SYDVKM. The CDR3 has 14 amino acids. The V and J ends lost 6 bases and 4 bases, in that order; junction bases with no gene match: 4. The CDR3 here is CASRPGQGNQPQHF. The CDR3 coding sequence is TGTGCCAGCAGACCGGGACAGGGTAATCAGCCCCAGCATTTT.